This is a list of T cell receptor beta chains from one sample in a study of T cell changes during pregnancy in multiple sclerosis. Assay used: immunoSEQ multiplex PCR; TCRdb lists only in-frame clones, some missing. This sample carries around 130,000 clones, 85% to 95% of them seen once, and the ten largest clones take 6.2%. Specimen: peripheral blood, collected before pregnancy. Source of these receptors: a female donor with multiple sclerosis, enrolled in a pregnancy study. Each CDR3 is given with its conserved first and last residue. The D gene is left open where the match is weak. Not all rows give a size; the values are once, few, many and, for expanded clones, a class.

-	TRBV2	TRBJ1-3	-	CASSAVQSGNTIYF
-	TRBV14	TRBJ2-3	TRBD1	CASSQDSGGVAQYF
-	TRBV5-1	TRBJ2-2	-	CASSLVQNTGELFF
-	TRBV27	TRBJ1-5	TRBD1	CASSPLTQGANQPQHF
-	TRBV6-5	TRBJ1-6	-	CASTLTGRNSPLHF
-	TRBV29-1	TRBJ1-2	TRBD1	CSVGDRGGGYTF
-	TRBV27	TRBJ1-1	-	CASSLGAVNTEAFF
-	TRBV7-8	TRBJ2-5	TRBD1	CASSAGQGYQETQYF
-	TRBV18	TRBJ1-1	-	CASSPPMARSPSVEAFF
-	TRBV7-8	TRBJ2-7	TRBD2	CASSPAPGGVNEQYF
-	TRBV7-9	TRBJ2-2	TRBD2	CASSFGGGNTGELFF
once	TRBV6-5	TRBJ1-2	-	CASSEWQASGYTF
-	TRBV2	TRBJ1-5	TRBD1	CASSEEITGGNQPQHF
-	TRBV5-1	TRBJ2-3	-	CASSLGRGTDTQYF
-	TRBV10-3	TRBJ2-7	-	CAIGGSYEQYF
-	TRBV7-9	TRBJ1-2	-	CASILTSVAGDGYTF